Following are 16 T cell receptor beta chains from one sample sequenced in a study of T-cell reconstitution after alpha-beta-depleted transplantation in children. This sample's TCRbeta library carried unique molecular identifier barcodes. TCRdb used MiXCR to reprocess the PCR reads, holding one entry per CDR3 protein. Here the sample spans around 480,000 distinct CDR3 sequences, about 31% being singletons. Sequencing used PBMCs from the stem cell graft donor, obtained from the stem cell graft. The receptors stem from a human donor who donated a stem cell graft to a child with aplastic anemia.

This clonotype was seen only a few times. The rearrangement joins TRBV12-3 or TRBV12-4 to TRBJ1-2; D is unclear. The CDR3 totals 14 residues. Trimming took off 5 bases at V and 4 bases at J, with 14 bases between the two ends. CDR3 loop: CASSLAMEIYGYTF. CDR3 DNA sequence: TGTGCCAGCAGTCTCGCGATGGAGATCTATGGCTACACCTTC.

The rearrangement joins TRBV20-1 to TRBJ2-7, with D maybe TRBD1 (6 bases). The germline V gene encodes CDR1 DFQATT and CDR2 SNEGSKA (reference sequence). This CDR3 has 12 amino acids. V was clipped by 6 bases and J by 0 bases, with 9 bases between them. CDR3 loop: CSATGFSYEQYF. Here the CDR3 DNA reads TGCAGTGCCACAGGGTTCTCCTACGAGCAGTACTTC.

The chain joins TRBV9 to TRBJ1-4; D might be TRBD1 (6 bases). The CDR3 runs 14 residues. Germline V lookup: CDR1 SGDLS, CDR2 YYNGEE. The V gene lost 0 bases and the J gene lost 4 bases, with 7 bases spanning the gap. Here the CDR3 reads CASSVAQGNEKLFF. The CDR3 region has the DNA TGTGCCAGCAGCGTAGCACAGGGTAATGAAAAACTGTTTTTT.

This chain uses TRBV7-8 with TRBJ2-7; 7 positions agree with TRBD2. Germline V gene data show CDR1 as SGHVS and CDR2 as FQNEAQ. V lost 5 bases and J lost 2; bases outside the gene matches: 6. The CDR3 totals 14 residues. CDR3 coding DNA: TGTGCCAGCAGCCCCGGGAGGAGGGCCTACGAGCAGTACTTC. Translating it yields CASSPGRRAYEQYF.

The chain employs TRBV30 and TRBJ1-3; no firm D call. V shed 0 bases and J shed 0 bases, with 12 bases lying between them. From germline, CDR1 is GTSNPN and CDR2 SVGIG (reference sequence). CDR3 length equals 16 residues. CDR3 region: CAWSVAIGISGNTIYF. CDR3 in DNA: TGTGCCTGGAGTGTAGCAATAGGGATCTCTGGAAACACCATATATTTT. The whole variable domain, remainder taken from reference TRBV30 and TRBJ1-3, is SQTIHQWPATLVQPVGSPLSLECTVEGTSNPNLYWYRQAAGRGLQLLFYSVGIGQISSEVPQNLSASRPQDRQFILSSKKLLLSDSGFYLCAWSVAIGISGNTIYFGEGSWLTVV.

The chain uses TRBV12-3 or TRBV12-4 and TRBJ1-1; D ambiguous. CDR3 length: 19 amino acids. V shed 3 bases and J shed 3 bases, with 26 bases lying between them. CDR3 amino acids: CASSFTGTGFLVSDTEAFF. The CDR3 DNA follows: TGTGCCAGCAGTTTTACCGGCACCGGGTTCTTGGTTTCGGACACTGAAGCTTTCTTT.

The chain joins TRBV5-1 to TRBJ2-7; 13 positions match TRBD2. With 4 bases clipped from V and 4 bases from J, the junction kept 5 bases outside the gene matches. In germline, CDR1 is SGHRS, CDR2 YFSETQ. The CDR3 has 15 amino acids. The CDR3 DNA follows: TGCGCCAGCAGCGTTGGGACTAGCGGGGAATACGAGCAGTACGTC. Translating gives CASSVGTSGEYEQYV.

This clonotype was detected a few times. V and J are TRBV27 and TRBJ1-3; 8 bases agree with TRBD1. This CDR3 spans 16 amino acids. Germline trimming cut 5 bases from V and 5 bases from J; bases unmatched to any gene: 11. Looked up from germline, CDR1 is MNHEY and CDR2 is SMNVEV (reference sequence). CDR3 sequence reads: CASSPSLTGVRNTIYF. The CDR3 nucleotides are TGTGCCAGCAGTCCCTCGTTGACAGGGGTACGAAACACCATATATTTT.

This chain uses TRBV19 with TRBJ2-2; either TRBD1 or TRBD2 may fit D (7 bases each). Trimming removed 9 bases at V and 4 bases at J, with 21 bases between. The V gene's germline CDR1 is LNHDA and CDR2 SQIVND (reference sequence). The CDR3 consists of 16 residues. CDR3 region: CASQGGSITATGELFF. The CDR3 DNA follows: TGTGCCAGCCAGGGGGGGTCGATCACGGCCACCGGGGAGCTGTTTTTT.

There are a few counts of this clonotype. CDR3 DNA sequence: TGCAGCGTTGTACAGTTCTACGAGCAGTACTTC. Translated, it gives CSVVQFYEQYF. V is TRBV29-1 and J is TRBJ2-7; unclear D gene. The CDR3 is 11 amino acids. V was clipped by 4 bases and J by 3 bases, with 7 bases between them. Germline-derived CDR1 and CDR2 are SQVTM and ANQGSEA.

The rearrangement uses TRBV5-1 and TRBJ2-3; D is undetermined. The CDR3 length is 15 residues. Germline V gives CDR1 SGHRS, CDR2 YFSETQ. V shed 2 bases and J shed 2 bases, with 12 bases lying between them. In nucleotides, the CDR3 is TGCGCCAGCAGCTTTACATCGACGGCCACAGATACGCAGTATTTT. It specifies CASSFTSTATDTQYF.

This clonotype has a handful of counts. The V call is TRBV5-5, the J call TRBJ2-5, with 7 bases lining up with TRBD1. V shed 0 bases, J shed 2 bases, and the junction held 7 bases outside the gene matches. The CDR3 runs 16 residues. Germline V lookup: CDR1 SGHKS, CDR2 YYEKEE (reference sequence). The CDR3 nucleotides are TGTGCCAGCAGCTTGGCAGTGTCAGGGGGACAAGAGACCCAGTACTTC. Protein sequence: CASSLAVSGGQETQYF.

This clonotype was seen a handful of times. The chain employs TRBV7-8 and TRBJ1-5; TRBD1 might be the D (6 bases). The germline gives CDR1 SGHVS, CDR2 FQNEAQ. The CDR3 covers 16 residues. V shed 4 bases and J shed 0 bases, with 13 bases lying between them. Written as DNA, the CDR3 is TGTGCCAGCAGCTCGAGGGGGGGACTTAGCAATCAGCCCCAGCATTTT. Translating gives CASSSRGGLSNQPQHF.

The chain has TRBV5-1 and TRBJ2-3; 10 bases align to TRBD2. The CDR3 covers 15 residues. With V trimmed by 5 bases and J by 6 bases, 9 bases remained unmatched. Germline V lookup: CDR1 SGHRS, CDR2 YFSETQ. In DNA, the CDR3 is TGCGCCAGCAGTTCCACTAGCGGGATTCGGGATACGCAGTATTTT. Protein product: CASSSTSGIRDTQYF. The full variable domain, in which reference TRBV5-1 and TRBJ2-3 provide the parts outside the CDR3, is KAGVTQTPRYLIKTRGQQVTLSCSPISGHRSVSWYQQTPGQGLQFLFEYFSETQRNKGNFPGRFSGRQFSNSRSEMNVSTLELGDSALYLCASSSTSGIRDTQYFGPGTRLTVL.

There are a few counts of this clonotype. The gene calls are TRBV6-2 or TRBV6-3 and TRBJ2-5; D gene unclear. CDR3 length equals 14 residues. With 2 bases removed from V and 2 bases from J, the gap between germline ends came to 9 bases. Germline CDR1 MNHEY, CDR2 SVGEGT. The CDR3 DNA sequence: TGTGCCAGCAGTTACGGGGTCTTTCAAGAGACCCAGTACTTC. This translates into CASSYGVFQETQYF.

This rearrangement joins TRBV11-2 to TRBJ2-3, with TRBD2 identical over 9 bases. This CDR3 spans 18 amino acids. Germline V lookup: CDR1 SGHAT, CDR2 FQNNGV. After removal of 1 base from V and 2 bases from J, the junction contained 10 bases not matched to a gene. The DNA of the CDR3 is TGTGCCAGCAGCTTAGGCCTAGCGGGACGGGAAATCACAGATACGCAGTATTTT. Amino acid sequence: CASSLGLAGREITDTQYF.